Sequencing of this T cell receptor (beta chain) was carried out in a study of blood T cell repertoires in COVID-19. Study in general: Acute and convalescent COVID-19 samples came from the United States, Italy and Spain. T cells, B-cell-depleted T cells, or PBMCs provided the cDNA or gDNA that served as material.

Original handling: Amplified reference gene primers provided the basis for estimating nucleated cell counts. This table comes from immunoSEQ multiplex PCR, and its TCRdb copy is limited to in-frame clones, with some not included. That table gives V, J and clone size, and the DNA gave D and trimming. The sample contains more than 300,000 clones, under 95% of which appear only once. The CDR3 has 12 residues. The V end was cut by 2 bases, the J end by 7 bases, with 6 bases between. Germline loops: CDR1 WSHSY, CDR2 SAAADI. Material: peripheral blood. The chain couples TRBV10-2 to TRBJ2-1; no clear D. The sequence was collected from a woman aged 18-30 years who had recovered from COVID-19. The CDR3 nucleotides read TGCGCCAGCAGTGAGCCAAATAATGAGCAGTTCTTC. Translating gives CASSEPNNEQFF.